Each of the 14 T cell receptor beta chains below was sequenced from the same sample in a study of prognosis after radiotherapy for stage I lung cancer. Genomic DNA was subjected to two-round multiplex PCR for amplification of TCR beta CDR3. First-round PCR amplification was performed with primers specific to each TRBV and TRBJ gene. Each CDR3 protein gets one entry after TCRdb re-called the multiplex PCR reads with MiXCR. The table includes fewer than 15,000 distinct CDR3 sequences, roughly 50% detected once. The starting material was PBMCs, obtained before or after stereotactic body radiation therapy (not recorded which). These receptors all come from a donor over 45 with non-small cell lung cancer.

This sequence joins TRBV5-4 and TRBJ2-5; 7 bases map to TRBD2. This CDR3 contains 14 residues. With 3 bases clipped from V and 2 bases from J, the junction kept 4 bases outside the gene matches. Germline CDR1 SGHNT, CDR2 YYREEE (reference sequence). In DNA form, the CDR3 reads TGTGCCAGCAGCTGGGCTAGCGGACAAGAGACCCAGTACTTC. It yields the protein CASSWASGQETQYF.

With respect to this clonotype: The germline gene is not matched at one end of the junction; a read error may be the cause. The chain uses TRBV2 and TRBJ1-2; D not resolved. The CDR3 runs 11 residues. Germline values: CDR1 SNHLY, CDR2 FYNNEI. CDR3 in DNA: TGTTCCAGGTTCCGGGAATATGGCTACACCTTC. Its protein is CSRFREYGYTF.

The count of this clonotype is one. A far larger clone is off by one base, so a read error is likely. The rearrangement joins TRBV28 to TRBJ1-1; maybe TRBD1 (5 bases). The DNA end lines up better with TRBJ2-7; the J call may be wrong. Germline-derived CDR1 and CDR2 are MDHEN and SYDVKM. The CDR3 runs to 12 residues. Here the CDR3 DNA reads TGTGCCAGCAGTTTATCAGGGAACGTGCAGTACTTC. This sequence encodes CASSLSGNVQYF.

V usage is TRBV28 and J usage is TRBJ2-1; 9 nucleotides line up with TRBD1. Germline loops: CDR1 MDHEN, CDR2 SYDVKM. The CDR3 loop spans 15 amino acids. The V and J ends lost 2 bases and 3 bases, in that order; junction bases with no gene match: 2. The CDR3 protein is CASSLMGQGYNEQFF. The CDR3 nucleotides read TGTGCCAGCAGTTTAATGGGACAGGGCTACAATGAGCAGTTCTTC.

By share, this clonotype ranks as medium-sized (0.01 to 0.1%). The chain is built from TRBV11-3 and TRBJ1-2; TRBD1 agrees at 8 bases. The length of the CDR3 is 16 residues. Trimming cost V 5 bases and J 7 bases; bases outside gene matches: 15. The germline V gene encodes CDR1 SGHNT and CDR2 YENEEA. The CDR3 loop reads CASSPQVEPGGAGYTF. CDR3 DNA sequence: TGTGCCAGCAGCCCCCAGGTCGAACCAGGGGGCGCTGGCTACACCTTC.

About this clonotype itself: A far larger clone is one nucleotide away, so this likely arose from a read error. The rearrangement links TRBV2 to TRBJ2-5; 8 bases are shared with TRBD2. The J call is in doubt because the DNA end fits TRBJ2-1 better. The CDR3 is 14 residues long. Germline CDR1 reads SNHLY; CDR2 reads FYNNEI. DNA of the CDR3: TGTGCCAGCAGACGGGAGGGGGATCACAATGAGCAGTTCTTC. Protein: CASRREGDHNEQFF.

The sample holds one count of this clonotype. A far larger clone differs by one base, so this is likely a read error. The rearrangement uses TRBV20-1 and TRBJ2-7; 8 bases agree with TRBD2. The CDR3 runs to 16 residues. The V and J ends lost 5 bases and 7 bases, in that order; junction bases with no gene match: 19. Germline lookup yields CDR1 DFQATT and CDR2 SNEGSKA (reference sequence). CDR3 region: CSAAGTSGRSYNEQYF. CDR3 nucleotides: TGCAGTGCTGCCGGTACTAGCGGCCGCTCCTACAATGAGCAGTACTTC.

Here the CDR3 DNA reads TGTGCCAGCAGATCAGGGCGACAGGGTGATACGCAGTATTTT. Protein sequence: CASRSGRQGDTQYF. The chain carries TRBV7-2 and TRBJ2-3, with 7 bases matching TRBD1. V dropped 6 bases and J dropped 6; count of bases not matched to a gene: 9. CDR1 SGHTA and CDR2 FQGNSA come from the germline V gene. CDR3 length equals 14 residues.

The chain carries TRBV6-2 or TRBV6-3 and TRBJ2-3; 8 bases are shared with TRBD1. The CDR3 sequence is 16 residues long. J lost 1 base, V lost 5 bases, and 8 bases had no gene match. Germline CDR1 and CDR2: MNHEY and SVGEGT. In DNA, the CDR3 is TGTGCCAGCAGTGAAGCGGAGACAGGGGGCACAGATACGCAGTATTTT. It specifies CASSEAETGGTDTQYF.

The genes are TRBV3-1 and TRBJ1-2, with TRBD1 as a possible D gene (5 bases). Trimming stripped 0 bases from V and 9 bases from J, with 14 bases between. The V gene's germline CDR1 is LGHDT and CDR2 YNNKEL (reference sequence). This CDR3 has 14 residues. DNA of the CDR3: TGTGCCAGCAGCCAAGAAGGGGTTAGATCTCGCTACACCTTC. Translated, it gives CASSQEGVRSRYTF.

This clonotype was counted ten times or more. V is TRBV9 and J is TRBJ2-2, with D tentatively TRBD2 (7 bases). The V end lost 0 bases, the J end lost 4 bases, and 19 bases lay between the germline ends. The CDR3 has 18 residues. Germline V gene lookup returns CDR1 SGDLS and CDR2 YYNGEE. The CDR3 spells CASSVAYGGAQVTGELFF. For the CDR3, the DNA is TGTGCCAGCAGCGTAGCTTATGGGGGGGCGCAGGTCACCGGGGAGCTGTTTTTT.

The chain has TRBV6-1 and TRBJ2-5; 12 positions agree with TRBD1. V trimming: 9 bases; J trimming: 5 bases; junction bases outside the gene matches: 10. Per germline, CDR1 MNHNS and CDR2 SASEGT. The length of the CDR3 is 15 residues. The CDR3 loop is CARSPGTGGVETQYF. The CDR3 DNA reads TGTGCCAGGAGTCCGGGGACAGGGGGCGTGGAGACCCAGTACTTC.

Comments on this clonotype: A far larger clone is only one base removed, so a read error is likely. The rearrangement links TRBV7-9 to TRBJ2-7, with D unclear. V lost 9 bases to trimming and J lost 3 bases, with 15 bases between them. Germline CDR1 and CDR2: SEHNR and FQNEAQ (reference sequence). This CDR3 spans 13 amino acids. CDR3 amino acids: CARSPAPSYEQYF. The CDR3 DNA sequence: TGTGCCAGGAGCCCAGCCCCGAGCTACGAGCAGTACTTC.

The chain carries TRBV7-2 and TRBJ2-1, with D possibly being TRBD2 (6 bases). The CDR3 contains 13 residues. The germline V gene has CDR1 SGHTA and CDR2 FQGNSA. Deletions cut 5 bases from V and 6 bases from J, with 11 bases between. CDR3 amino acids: CASSTSGFNEQFF. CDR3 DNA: TGTGCCAGCAGCACCAGCGGGTTCAATGAGCAGTTCTTC.